The T cell receptor beta chain under discussion was sequenced for a study of cytotoxic CD8 clonotypes in ibrutinib-treated CLL. Looked up from germline, CDR1 is LNHDA and CDR2 is SQIVND (reference sequence). The J segment lost 4 bases and the V segment lost 5 bases, leaving 5 bases of the junction unmatched. The length of the CDR3 is 15 residues. Measured with immunoSEQ multiplex PCR; TCRdb has only the in-frame clones, and not every one. The sample holds roughly 130,000 clones, roughly three quarters seen once. The V call is TRBV19, the J call TRBJ2-6, with 7 bases that match TRBD1. Sequenced material: PBMCs, taken after 12 months of ibrutinib treatment. This receptor was obtained from a human donor with chronic lymphocytic leukemia. The CDR3, as DNA: TGTGCCAGTAGTGCAACAGGGGCCGGGGCCAACGTCCTGACTTTC. It codes for CASSATGAGANVLTF.